This T cell receptor beta chain was retrieved from a study of cytotoxic CD8 clonotypes in ibrutinib-treated CLL. At the level of the study: The response samples were taken once patients had been treated for a median of about 12 months, range 6 to 36.

General study findings and limits: Progressing patients had sampling times that differed from those of sustained-remission patients. Measured clonality at baseline was greater than in age-matched healthy donors and tracked with circulating CD8+ T-cell counts. Contraction or stability on treatment characterized the public clonotypes, which were uncommon.

Using immunoSEQ multiplex PCR, the repertoire was profiled, and TCRdb retains in-frame clones only, with some absent. Here the sample spans some 200,000 clones, roughly 79% being singletons. With regard to this clone: What it binds is unknown.

This material consisted of PBMCs, taken after 12 months of ibrutinib treatment. This receptor was taken from a human donor with chronic lymphocytic leukemia.

The CDR3 DNA reads as TGTGCCAGCAGCTCCGTACAGGGGGGGCAAGAGACCCAGTACTTC. It is translated as CASSSVQGGQETQYF. The chain recombines TRBV5-4 with TRBJ2-5; tentative D call: TRBD1 (8 bases). Trimming cost V 3 bases and J 2 bases, with 14 bases left between them. Germline V gives CDR1 SGHNT, CDR2 YYREEE (reference sequence). This CDR3 region has 15 residues.